The 13 T cell receptor beta chains in this list originate from one sample, sequenced in a study of cytomegalovirus exposure and HLA in healthy donors. Primers: 60 Vbeta forward and 13 Jbeta reverse. Method: immunoSEQ multiplex PCR; TCRdb's copy keeps in-frame clones and lacks some. This sample's table has 170,000 or so clones. Sequencing was done on a sample of PBMCs. These receptor sequences come from a man aged 30 to 45 in good health and CMV-seronegative.

The rearrangement uses TRBV6-6 and TRBJ2-5; 8 bases are shared with TRBD2. CDR1 is MNHNY and CDR2 is SVGAGI in the germline V gene (reference sequence). The CDR3 totals 15 residues. After removal of 10 bases from V and 2 bases from J, the junction contained 12 bases not matched to a gene. The CDR3 nucleotides are TGTGCCACTGATCGGGGGGGAGGGGGTCAAGAGACCCAGTACTTC. As protein: CATDRGGGGQETQYF.

The chain recombines TRBV30 with TRBJ1-2; no firm D call. Trimming shortened V by 3 bases and J by 4 bases, and 9 bases separated the two germline ends. CDR1 is GTSNPN and CDR2 is SVGIG in the germline V gene (reference sequence). CDR3 size: 12 residues. CDR3 sequence: CAWRAESYGYTF. CDR3 DNA: TGTGCCTGGAGGGCAGAATCCTATGGCTACACCTTC.

The rearrangement joins TRBV7-6 to TRBJ1-3, with 7 bases lining up with TRBD1. Germline CDR1 reads SGHVS; CDR2 reads FNYEAQ. V was pared by 5 bases and J by 4 bases, with 5 bases of the junction left unmatched. There are 14 residues in the CDR3. CDR3 bases: TGTGCCAGCAGCGACAGGGTTACAGGAAACACCATATATTTT. Encoded protein: CASSDRVTGNTIYF.

The rearrangement uses TRBV7-9 and TRBJ1-1; D unclear. The V gene's germline CDR1 is SEHNR and CDR2 FQNEAQ (reference sequence). V lost 5 bases and J lost 8, with 12 bases in between. The CDR3 contains 12 residues. The CDR3 region is CASSIGGGEAFF. The CDR3 region has the DNA TGTGCCAGCAGCATAGGAGGAGGGGAAGCTTTCTTT.

The chain recombines TRBV5-4 with TRBJ1-4; D perhaps matches TRBD1 (5 bases). The V end was cut by 4 bases, the J end by 10 bases, with 20 bases between. The CDR3 contains 15 residues. The germline V gene encodes CDR1 SGHNT and CDR2 YYREEE (reference sequence). Here the CDR3 DNA reads TGTGCCAGCAGCCGGGGGACGGGGGGGGGAGGAAAACTGTTTTTT. The encoded protein is CASSRGTGGGGKLFF.

The chain links TRBV6-5 to TRBJ1-5; D might be TRBD1 (6 bases). Deletions cut 5 bases from V and 9 bases from J, with 11 bases between. The CDR3 spans 12 residues. Germline lookup yields CDR1 MNHEY and CDR2 SVGAGI. CDR3 protein: CASSPGAGPQHF. The CDR3 DNA follows: TGTGCCAGCAGTCCAGGGGCCGGGCCCCAGCATTTT.

J is TRBJ1-4 and V is TRBV6-5, with a tentative D call TRBD1 (5 bases). V gave up 6 bases and J gave up 7 bases, with 12 bases separating them. CDR3 length: 13 residues. The germline V gene has CDR1 MNHEY and CDR2 SVGAGI. The CDR3 DNA follows: TGTGCCAGCAGCGGACATATAATTGAAAAACTGTTTTTT. This codes for CASSGHIIEKLFF.

This chain connects TRBV28 to TRBJ2-5; D call uncertain. Germline lookup yields CDR1 MDHEN and CDR2 SYDVKM. This CDR3 is 13 amino acids long. Trimming stripped 3 bases from V and 5 bases from J, with 10 bases between. CDR3 amino acids: CASSLAGRETQYF. In DNA, the CDR3 is TGTGCCAGCAGTTTGGCAGGCCGGGAGACCCAGTACTTC.

This sequence joins TRBV6-1 and TRBJ2-2, with a weak D call TRBD2 (6 bases). Germline V gives CDR1 MNHNS, CDR2 SASEGT. V was shortened by 7 bases and J by 4 bases, with 16 bases between the two germline ends. The CDR3 is 15 amino acids. CDR3 DNA: TGTGCCAGCACCCGGTACGGGGGATCCACCGGGGAGCTGTTTTTT. Its protein product is CASTRYGGSTGELFF.

The CDR3 region has the DNA TGTGCCAGCAGTCCACCCACGCCTATCACCCAAAAACTGTTTTTT. Protein sequence: CASSPPTPITQKLFF. This chain connects TRBV28 to TRBJ1-4; D unclear. Germline V gene lookup returns CDR1 MDHEN and CDR2 SYDVKM. V dropped 5 bases and J dropped 9 bases, with 19 bases sitting between them. The CDR3 spans 15 residues.

The chain links TRBV4-1 to TRBJ1-2, with 8 nucleotides matching TRBD1. The trim removed 0 bases at V and 8 bases at J, leaving 8 bases unmatched. Germline V CDR1 and CDR2: MGHRA, YSYEKL. The CDR3 contains 15 residues. CDR3 sequence (DNA): TGCGCCAGCAGCCAAGAAGGACAGGGATCGAGCGGCTACACCTTC. Protein sequence: CASSQEGQGSSGYTF.

About this clone: One end of the junction fails to match germline, which may point to a read error. In the same sample, other DNA sequences code for this CDR3. This chain joins TRBV11-1 and TRBJ1-1, with D unclear. Germline lookup yields CDR1 SGHAT and CDR2 FQDESV (reference sequence). The CDR3 contains 12 residues. The CDR3 nucleotides are TGTGCCAGCACCACCCCTCCAACGGGAGCTTTCTTC. Translated, it gives CASTTPPTGAFF.

J is TRBJ1-2 and V is TRBV6-6; D gene uncertain. The CDR3 spans 15 residues. Germline CDR1 MNHNY, CDR2 SVGAGI (reference sequence). V was cut by 1 base and J by 0 bases, with 9 bases left in between. In DNA form, the CDR3 reads TGTGCCAGCAGTTACTTCGCCCGAGCTAACTATGGCTACACCTTC. The encoded protein is CASSYFARANYGYTF.